This paragraph covers one T cell receptor (beta chain) sequence. Its antigen is currently unknown. Treatment indicated: approximately 9-day PBMC culture with coronavirus spike peptide pools or control peptides (ViraFEST assay). The dates of positive PCR tests extended from March through December 2020 and came before the US Alpha, Beta and Delta variants. Peptide pools at approximately 11 ug/ml stimulated fewer than 2.5 million PBMCs per well with about 9.6 IU/ml IL-2. Sequenced with the Oncomine TCR Beta short-read assay was DNA taken from cultured CD4+ T cells. TCRdb processed the PCR reads anew with MiXCR; each CDR3 protein has one entry. The repertoire holds 14,000 to 15,000 distinct CDR3 sequences, almost 50% seen once, with 25% to 30% in the top ten. This sample was included in a study of vaccination and CD4 T cells after COVID-19. About the study: Control cultures were given a CEFX pool, an HIV-1 Nef pool, or no peptide.

The source is a human donor with COVID-19. Sequenced material: cultured CD4+ T cells from blood, taken after SARS-CoV-2 vaccination.

This chain's CDR3 is CASSVGLIRSYEQYF. The DNA for the CDR3 is TGTGCCAGCAGCGTAGGCCTCATTAGGTCCTACGAGCAGTACTTC. The chain carries TRBV9 and TRBJ2-7; D unclear. V lost 0 bases to trimming and J lost 1 base, with 11 bases between them. The CDR3 has 15 residues. Germline CDR1 SGDLS, CDR2 YYNGEE.